Shown below are 3 T cell receptor beta chains from a single sample sequenced in a study of low-dose radiotherapy and immunotherapy resistance in tumors. Noted time point: after trial treatment. Regarding treatment: LDRT plus nivolumab, ipilimumab, low-dose cyclophosphamide and aspirin (RACIN trial). Alpha and beta chains were covered, as first-strand cDNA relied on TRAV- and TRBV-specific primers. TCRs underwent 15 to 20 PCR cycles of amplification with a constant-region primer and V-primer adapter. One entry per CDR3 protein, called by TCRdb with MiXCR from the reads. The sample includes tens of thousands of distinct CDR3 sequences, less than 25% of them seen just once. The sequences come from PBMCs, collected after low-dose radiotherapy plus immunotherapy. Receptors originate from a female donor with ovarian cancer.

There are many counts of this clonotype. The CDR3 DNA follows: TGTGCCAGCAGGGGGGTTTCTTTTCGTAGACAGGATGGCTACACCTTC. It is translated as CASRGVSFRRQDGYTF. The chain combines TRBV6-2 or TRBV6-3 with TRBJ1-2; possibly TRBD1 for D (6 bases). Germline CDR1 and CDR2: MNHEY and SVGEGT. Between the trimmed V and J ends, which lost 6 bases and 6 bases, there was a span of 23 bases. The CDR3 contains 16 residues.

Ten or more counts support this clonotype. The V gene is TRBV28, the J gene TRBJ2-7; 8 bases align to TRBD1. With V trimmed by 5 bases and J by 3 bases, 12 bases remained unmatched. In germline, CDR1 is MDHEN, CDR2 SYDVKM. The CDR3 has 16 amino acids. The CDR3 reads CASSGQGTGGSYEQYF. CDR3 DNA: TGTGCCAGCAGTGGTCAAGGGACAGGAGGGAGCTACGAGCAGTACTTC.

This chain joins TRBV6-2 or TRBV6-3 and TRBJ2-7; weak D call: TRBD2 (5 bases). The V and J ends lost 8 bases and 4 bases respectively, with 18 bases between them. This CDR3 region has 14 residues. Germline V CDR1 and CDR2: MNHEY, SVGEGT. This chain's CDR3 is CASGEMRVTYEQYF. In nucleotides, the CDR3 is TGTGCCAGCGGAGAAATGAGGGTCACATACGAGCAGTACTTC.